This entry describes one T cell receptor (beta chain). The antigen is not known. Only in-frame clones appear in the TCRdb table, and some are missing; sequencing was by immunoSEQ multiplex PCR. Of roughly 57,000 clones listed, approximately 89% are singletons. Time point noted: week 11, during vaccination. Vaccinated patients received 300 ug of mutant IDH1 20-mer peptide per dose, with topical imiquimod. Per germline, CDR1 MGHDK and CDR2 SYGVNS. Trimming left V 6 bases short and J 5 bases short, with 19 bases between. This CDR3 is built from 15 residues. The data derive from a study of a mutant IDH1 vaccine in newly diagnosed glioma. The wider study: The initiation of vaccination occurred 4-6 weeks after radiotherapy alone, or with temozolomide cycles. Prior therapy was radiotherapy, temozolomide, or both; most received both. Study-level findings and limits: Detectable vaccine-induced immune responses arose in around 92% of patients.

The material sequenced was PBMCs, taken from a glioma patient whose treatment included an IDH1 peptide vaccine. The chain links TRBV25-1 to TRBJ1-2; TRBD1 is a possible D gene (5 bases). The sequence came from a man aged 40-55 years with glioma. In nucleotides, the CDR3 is TGTGCCAGCAGCGGACGTGAGGGGCGGTATTATGGCTACACCTTC. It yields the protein CASSGREGRYYGYTF.